This TCR beta chain is from a study of shared clonotypes between healthy human individuals. Study-wide results and limits: For sorted subsets, rarefaction showed incomplete sequencing despite large depth.

A word on this clone: Antigen specificity is unknown.

CDR1 is SGHDT, CDR2 YYEEEE, per germline. V lost 0 bases to trimming and J lost 4 bases; unmatched junction nucleotides: 5. The CDR3 sequence is 16 residues long. As processed by the authors: Filtering of immunoSEQ junctional sequences could not match full-length read filtering. Some clones are missing from TCRdb's copy, which holds only in-frame ones; the method was immunoSEQ multiplex PCR. The V and J calls and clone size were taken over from that table, and D and trimming were inferred from the DNA. The table lists fewer than 2.5 million clones, under 95% of them singletons, with about 0.39% in the top ten.

The TCR comes from a man between 18 and 35 years old in good health. Some clones in this sample may be carry-over from other donors' samples. This chain uses TRBV5-6 with TRBJ1-1; 11 bases are shared with TRBD1. Sequencing used naive CD4+ T cells from PBMCs. Specified subset: CD45RA+ positively selected. This CDR3 reads CASSLGTGGLGTEAFF. The CDR3 region has the DNA TGTGCCAGCAGCTTGGGGACAGGGGGCTTGGGCACTGAAGCTTTCTTT. The variable domain in full, completed from reference TRBV5-6 and TRBJ1-1, reads DAGVTQSPTHLIKTRGQQVTLRCSPKSGHDTVSWYQQALGQGPQFIFQYYEEEERQRGNFPDRFSGHQFPNYSSELNVNALLLGDSALYLCASSLGTGGLGTEAFFGQGTRLTVV.